A selection of T cell receptor beta chains follows, all from one sample in a study of T cell changes during pregnancy in multiple sclerosis. Using immunoSEQ multiplex PCR, the repertoire was profiled, and TCRdb retains in-frame clones only, with some absent. The sample includes around 120,000 clones, approximately 93% of them seen just once. This specimen consisted of peripheral blood, obtained after pregnancy. The receptor source for this set is a female donor with multiple sclerosis, enrolled in a pregnancy study. CDR3s include the opening cysteine and the closing phenylalanine or tryptophan. A D gene is named only where the DNA matches it firmly. Only part of the rows carry a size: once, few, many, or a class if the clone is expanded.

v_gene: TRBV6-1; j_gene: TRBJ2-3; d_gene: TRBD2; abundance: -; CDR3nt: TGTGCCAGCAGTGAACTAGCGGGAGCCACAGATACGCAGTATTTT; CDR3aa: CASSELAGATDTQYF
v_gene: TRBV5-6; j_gene: TRBJ2-1; d_gene: -; abundance: once; CDR3nt: TGTGCCAGCAGCTTGGAGGGGATAGCCGGCAATGAGCAGTTCTTC; CDR3aa: CASSLEGIAGNEQFF
v_gene: TRBV18; j_gene: TRBJ2-7; d_gene: -; abundance: -; CDR3nt: TGTGCCAGCTCACCACTGCAAGACAGGACCTTCTACGAGCAGTACTTC; CDR3aa: CASSPLQDRTFYEQYF
v_gene: TRBV29-1; j_gene: TRBJ1-1; d_gene: TRBD1; abundance: -; CDR3nt: TGCAGCGTCGCAGGGGGCCCGAACACTGAAGCTTTCTTT; CDR3aa: CSVAGGPNTEAFF
v_gene: TRBV6-1; j_gene: TRBJ1-2; d_gene: -; abundance: -; CDR3nt: TGTGCCAGCAGTACCTGGGAGAGCTATGGCTACACCTTC; CDR3aa: CASSTWESYGYTF
v_gene: TRBV5-1; j_gene: TRBJ2-3; d_gene: -; abundance: -; CDR3nt: TGCGCCAGCAGCTTCCCGAGCACAGATACGCAGTATTTT; CDR3aa: CASSFPSTDTQYF
v_gene: TRBV27; j_gene: TRBJ2-7; d_gene: TRBD1; abundance: -; CDR3nt: TGTGCCAGCAGTTTATCGACAGGGGCCTACGAGCAGTACTTC; CDR3aa: CASSLSTGAYEQYF
v_gene: TRBV15; j_gene: TRBJ2-2; d_gene: TRBD2; abundance: -; CDR3nt: TGTGCCACCAGCATACGGGGGGGCCGGTCCACCGGGGAGCTGTTTTTT; CDR3aa: CATSIRGGRSTGELFF
v_gene: TRBV2; j_gene: TRBJ2-3; d_gene: TRBD2; abundance: -; CDR3nt: TGTGCCAGCCATTTGGGACTAGCGGGAGGCACAGATACGCAGTATTTT; CDR3aa: CASHLGLAGGTDTQYF
v_gene: TRBV5-4; j_gene: TRBJ1-6; d_gene: -; abundance: -; CDR3nt: TGTGCCAGCAGCTGGACAGATTCGGATTCACCCCTCCACTTT; CDR3aa: CASSWTDSDSPLHF
v_gene: TRBV9; j_gene: TRBJ2-1; d_gene: TRBD2; abundance: -; CDR3nt: TGTGCCAGCAGCGTAGCTCGGGGAGGGGTTAATGAGCAGTTCTTC; CDR3aa: CASSVARGGVNEQFF
v_gene: TRBV12-5; j_gene: TRBJ2-6; d_gene: -; abundance: -; CDR3nt: TGTGCTAGTGGTTTCTTCGGCTCTGGGGCCAACGTCCTGACTTTC; CDR3aa: CASGFFGSGANVLTF
v_gene: TRBV5-1; j_gene: TRBJ2-5; d_gene: TRBD2; abundance: -; CDR3nt: TGCGCCAGCAGCTTGGGGCGGGGGGCCGCCACAGAGACCCAGTACTTC; CDR3aa: CASSLGRGAATETQYF
v_gene: TRBV27; j_gene: TRBJ2-1; d_gene: TRBD1; abundance: -; CDR3nt: TGTGCCAGCAGTGGGGCCTGGACAGGGTGGAATGAGCAGTTCTTC; CDR3aa: CASSGAWTGWNEQFF
v_gene: TRBV19; j_gene: TRBJ2-7; d_gene: -; abundance: -; CDR3nt: TGTGCCAGTAGCCATTACGGGGAAGTGGACGAGCAGTACTTC; CDR3aa: CASSHYGEVDEQYF
v_gene: TRBV19; j_gene: TRBJ1-4; d_gene: TRBD1; abundance: -; CDR3nt: TGTGCCAGTTCGACAGGGGGGCTTGAAAAACTGTTTTTT; CDR3aa: CASSTGGLEKLFF
v_gene: TRBV27; j_gene: TRBJ1-1; d_gene: TRBD1; abundance: -; CDR3nt: TGTGCCAGCAGAGAAATGGACAGGCAACGCACTGAAGCTTTCTTT; CDR3aa: CASREMDRQRTEAFF
v_gene: TRBV6-6; j_gene: TRBJ1-3; d_gene: TRBD1; abundance: -; CDR3nt: TGTGCCAGCAGTTACTCCGGGACAGGGGGAAACACCATATATTTT; CDR3aa: CASSYSGTGGNTIYF
v_gene: TRBV7-3; j_gene: TRBJ1-1; d_gene: -; abundance: once; CDR3nt: TGTGCCAGCAGCTTAAGTCTCGGGGGTTACACTGAAGCTTTCTTT; CDR3aa: CASSLSLGGYTEAFF
v_gene: TRBV27; j_gene: TRBJ1-1; d_gene: TRBD1; abundance: -; CDR3nt: TGTGCCAGCAGTTTAAGGGGGCTACACACTGAAGCTTTCTTT; CDR3aa: CASSLRGLHTEAFF
v_gene: TRBV9; j_gene: TRBJ2-5; d_gene: TRBD2; abundance: -; CDR3nt: TGTGCCAGCAGCCCCTCCGAGCCCCTAGCGGGGGAAGAGACCCAGTACTTC; CDR3aa: CASSPSEPLAGEETQYF
v_gene: TRBV7-9; j_gene: TRBJ1-3; d_gene: -; abundance: -; CDR3nt: TGTGCCAGCAGCTTAGCGGGGGCAGGTGCTGGAAACACCATATATTTT; CDR3aa: CASSLAGAGAGNTIYF
v_gene: TRBV11-2; j_gene: TRBJ1-2; d_gene: TRBD1; abundance: -; CDR3nt: TGTGCCAGCAGCCCGATAGGACACAGGGGGCGCGGGTATGGCTACACCTTC; CDR3aa: CASSPIGHRGRGYGYTF
v_gene: TRBV9; j_gene: TRBJ2-5; d_gene: -; abundance: once; CDR3nt: TGTGCCAGCAGCAAACGACACTTGGGTGGAGAGACCCAGTACTTC; CDR3aa: CASSKRHLGGETQYF
v_gene: TRBV5-4; j_gene: TRBJ2-7; d_gene: -; abundance: -; CDR3nt: TGTGCCAGCAGCTTAGCCCCCGGGTCCTCCTACGAGCAGTACTTC; CDR3aa: CASSLAPGSSYEQYF
v_gene: TRBV2; j_gene: TRBJ1-5; d_gene: -; abundance: -; CDR3nt: TGTGCCAGCAGTGACGGGGACTCGGACAATCAGCCCCAGCATTTT; CDR3aa: CASSDGDSDNQPQHF
v_gene: TRBV27; j_gene: TRBJ1-1; d_gene: -; abundance: -; CDR3nt: TGTGCCAGCAGTCGGGGTTGGGAGACCTTGGACACTGAAGCTTTCTTT; CDR3aa: CASSRGWETLDTEAFF
v_gene: TRBV6-1; j_gene: TRBJ1-2; d_gene: -; abundance: -; CDR3nt: TGTGCCAGCAGTGAAGGTATAGGGGCTGGCTATGGCTACACCTTC; CDR3aa: CASSEGIGAGYGYTF
v_gene: TRBV7-9; j_gene: TRBJ1-1; d_gene: TRBD1; abundance: -; CDR3nt: TGTGCCAGCAGCCCTCGGACAGGGGAGGGCACTGAAGCTTTCTTT; CDR3aa: CASSPRTGEGTEAFF
v_gene: TRBV21-1; j_gene: TRBJ1-3; d_gene: -; abundance: -; CDR3nt: TGTGCCAGCAGCAAATACTCTCTACAGGGGTATGGAAACACCATATATTTT; CDR3aa: CASSKYSLQGYGNTIYF
v_gene: TRBV5-5; j_gene: TRBJ1-5; d_gene: -; abundance: once; CDR3nt: TGTGCCAGCAGCTTGGATCGTCCAGGGAATCAGCCCCAGCATTTT; CDR3aa: CASSLDRPGNQPQHF
v_gene: TRBV5-1; j_gene: TRBJ2-1; d_gene: TRBD1; abundance: -; CDR3nt: TGCGCCAGCAGCCCAACGACAGGGGGGTTCCGCTACAATGAGCAGTTCTTC; CDR3aa: CASSPTTGGFRYNEQFF
v_gene: TRBV23-1; j_gene: TRBJ2-3; d_gene: -; abundance: -; CDR3nt: TGCGCCAGCAGTCCCTGGGCCGGGGGAGATACGCAGTATTTT; CDR3aa: CASSPWAGGDTQYF
v_gene: TRBV7-3; j_gene: TRBJ2-3; d_gene: TRBD2; abundance: -; CDR3nt: TGTGCCAGCAGCCCGGGGGGAGACACAGATACGCAGTATTTT; CDR3aa: CASSPGGDTDTQYF
v_gene: TRBV13; j_gene: TRBJ2-6; d_gene: -; abundance: -; CDR3nt: TGTGCCAGCAGCCAATCCGGGGAAAACTCTGGGGCCAACGTCCTGACTTTC; CDR3aa: CASSQSGENSGANVLTF
v_gene: TRBV9; j_gene: TRBJ2-1; d_gene: TRBD2; abundance: once; CDR3nt: TGTGCCAGCAGCGTAGTGGGACTAGCGGGGGATGAGCAGTTCTTC; CDR3aa: CASSVVGLAGDEQFF
v_gene: TRBV15; j_gene: TRBJ1-2; d_gene: TRBD1; abundance: -; CDR3nt: TGTGCCACCAGCCGGGACAGGGGGTTTGGCTACACCTTC; CDR3aa: CATSRDRGFGYTF
v_gene: TRBV14; j_gene: TRBJ2-1; d_gene: -; abundance: -; CDR3nt: TGTGCCAGCAGCCAAGATTTACTTTTCGGGAACCAGCCCTACAATGAGCAGTTCTTC; CDR3aa: CASSQDLLFGNQPYNEQFF
v_gene: TRBV20-1; j_gene: TRBJ1-5; d_gene: -; abundance: -; CDR3nt: TGCAGTGCTCTCAGGGGTCAGCCCCAGCATTTT; CDR3aa: CSALRGQPQHF
v_gene: TRBV5-1; j_gene: TRBJ2-5; d_gene: -; abundance: -; CDR3nt: TGCGCCAGCAGCAAGGAGGGAGGCAGCCCGACGGAGACCCAGTACTTC; CDR3aa: CASSKEGGSPTETQYF
v_gene: TRBV30; j_gene: TRBJ1-2; d_gene: -; abundance: -; CDR3nt: TGTGCCTGGACGGGGGAGTCCTATGGCTACACCTTC; CDR3aa: CAWTGESYGYTF
v_gene: TRBV9; j_gene: TRBJ2-7; d_gene: -; abundance: -; CDR3nt: TGTGCCAGCAGCGTAGATCCTGCCTACGAGCAGTACTTC; CDR3aa: CASSVDPAYEQYF
v_gene: TRBV6-6; j_gene: TRBJ1-6; d_gene: -; abundance: -; CDR3nt: TGTGCCAGCAGTTACGTCCGGGGGAATTCACCCCTCCACTTT; CDR3aa: CASSYVRGNSPLHF